Listed below are T cell receptor beta chains from one sample, sequenced in a study of T cells after posttransplantation cyclophosphamide. The table came from immunoSEQ multiplex PCR; TCRdb's copy has only in-frame clones and leaves some out. The sample consists of roughly 12,000 clones, 90% to 95% of them appearing once. The sequenced sample consisted of naive CD8+ T cells sorted from PBMCs. Source of these receptors: a young man in good health and a related stem cell transplant donor. Each CDR3 is given with its conserved first and last residue. The order of the fields is J gene, clone size, V gene, D gene, CDR3 protein, CDR3 DNA. D genes are given only for firm matches. Clone size is given for some rows only: seen once, a few or many times, or a class if the clone is expanded.

TRBJ2-2 | . | TRBV19 | TRBD2 | CASISGTISGELFF | TGTGCCAGTATTAGCGGGACAATCTCCGGGGAGCTGTTTTTT
TRBJ1-2 | . | TRBV14 | . | CASSQDGTHNYGHTF | TGTGCCAGCAGCCAAGACGGGACACATAACTATGGCCACACCTTC
TRBJ2-7 | . | TRBV4-1 | . | CASSFLLQGIGDEQYF | TGCGCCAGCAGCTTCCTACTACAGGGAATAGGTGACGAGCAGTACTTC
TRBJ2-5 | . | TRBV25-1 | . | CASSGGLQETQYF | TGTGCCAGCAGTGGGGGCCTCCAAGAGACCCAGTACTTC
TRBJ2-1 | . | TRBV4-2 | TRBD1 | CASSQPQGVNEQFF | TGTGCCAGCAGCCAACCACAGGGGGTCAATGAGCAGTTCTTC
TRBJ2-3 | . | TRBV5-5 | TRBD1 | CASSLYQGAPSTDTQYF | TGTGCCAGCAGCCTGTATCAGGGGGCCCCTAGCACAGATACGCAGTATTTT
TRBJ2-1 | . | TRBV6-6 | . | CATLYNEQFF | TGTGCCACCTTATACAATGAGCAGTTCTTC
TRBJ2-2 | . | TRBV14 | TRBD1 | CASSQGQGAAGELFF | TGTGCCAGCAGCCAGGGACAGGGGGCGGCCGGGGAGCTGTTTTTT
TRBJ2-7 | once | TRBV7-2 | TRBD1 | CASSFQAGGFYEQYF | TGTGCCAGCAGCTTTCAGGCAGGGGGCTTTTACGAGCAGTACTTC
TRBJ1-3 | . | TRBV15 | TRBD1 | CATEAGQGLSGNTIYF | TGTGCCACCGAGGCGGGACAGGGGTTATCGGGAAACACCATATATTTT
TRBJ2-1 | once | TRBV5-8 | . | CASNEQGFLREQFF | TGTGCCAGCAACGAACAGGGTTTCCTGAGGGAGCAGTTCTTC
TRBJ2-6 | . | TRBV7-9 | . | CASSATPGTLVSGANVLTF | TGTGCCAGCAGCGCCACACCCGGGACATTGGTCTCTGGGGCCAACGTCCTGACTTTC
TRBJ1-1 | . | TRBV7-9 | TRBD1 | CASSYLDRGYTEAFF | TGTGCCAGCAGCTACCTCGACAGGGGTTACACTGAAGCTTTCTTT
TRBJ1-1 | . | TRBV13 | TRBD1 | CASSLHANQGAMNTEAFF | TGTGCCAGCAGCCTCCACGCGAACCAGGGGGCCATGAACACTGAAGCTTTCTTT
TRBJ2-2 | . | TRBV7-3 | TRBD1 | CASRSGQGRNTGELFF | TGTGCCAGCAGGTCGGGACAGGGGAGGAACACCGGGGAGCTGTTTTTT
TRBJ2-2 | . | TRBV7-9 | . | CASSRFTDANTGELFF | TGTGCCAGCAGCCGTTTTACAGACGCGAACACCGGGGAGCTGTTTTTT
TRBJ2-5 | . | TRBV11-2 | TRBD2 | CASSPGGALQETQYF | TGTGCCAGCAGCCCCGGGGGGGCGTTACAAGAGACCCAGTACTTC